This T cell receptor (beta chain) comes out of a study of neoadjuvant anti-PD-1 for oral cavity cancer. The study's findings and limits: Greater tumor shrinkage accompanied bigger post-treatment sizes of preexisting clones.

Data came from immunoSEQ multiplex PCR; TCRdb stores just in-frame clones and leaves some out. The table shows about 23,000 clones, with 27% occurring only once. Regarding time point: after neoadjuvant nivolumab, at surgical resection. This clone has at least ten counts. What it recognizes is unknown. The source of this sequence is a person aged 35-79 years with oral cavity squamous cell carcinoma. The sequencing here drew on tumor tissue, taken after nivolumab (anti-PD-1) treatment.

In DNA form, the CDR3 reads TGTGCCAGCAGGAGTAATCCGGGGCCACCCTACGAGCAGTACTTC. Its translation: CASRSNPGPPYEQYF. The V gene is TRBV27, the J gene TRBJ2-7; possibly TRBD1 or TRBD2 for D (5 bases each). This CDR3 comprises 15 residues. V was clipped by 6 bases and J by 2 bases, with 17 bases between them. Germline CDR1 is MNHEY and CDR2 is SMNVEV (reference sequence).